This T cell receptor (beta chain) was sequenced during a study of T cells in Graves' hyperthyroidism and ophthalmopathy. Whole-study results and caveats: Blood samples included most of the expanded thyroid clonotypes exceeding 0.001.

The CDR3 length is 12 residues. This clonotype was observed a handful of times. Antigen: not known. A single base separates this from a much larger clone, so it may be a read error. Amplification yielded TCR beta CDR3 regions, with RNA transcripts as the source. Initially, a first-round RT-PCR of the TCR CDR3 employed the HTBI primer set. Via MiXCR, TCRdb re-called the multiplex PCR reads, giving one row per CDR3 protein. The table lists about half a million distinct CDR3 sequences, approximately 25% of them singletons. Sequencing input: blood. The clonotype comes from a woman aged 25 to 45 with Graves' ophthalmopathy. The genes are TRBV12-3 or TRBV12-4 and TRBJ2-7; D is undetermined. CDR3 in amino acids: CASSPQTDERYF. CDR3 bases: TGTGCCAGCAGTCCCCAGACGGACGAGCGGTACTTC.